What follows is one T cell receptor (beta chain) and its context. Its antigen remains unidentified. Germline assignment: CDR1 SGHNT and CDR2 YYREEE (reference sequence). V was pared by 5 bases and J by 2 bases, with 7 bases of the junction left unmatched. The CDR3 runs to 16 residues. The data are from a study of graft-versus-host responses after intestinal transplantation. Produced via immunoSEQ multiplex PCR; TCRdb's table is partial and in-frame only. The sample carries tens of thousands of clones, around 90% recorded once. The sequence was collected from a human donor who was the organ donor for an intestinal transplant. The sample here was unstimulated CD4+ T cells sorted from spleen or lymph node cells, taken before transplant. This chain joins TRBV5-4 and TRBJ2-1; 10 nucleotides match TRBD2. The CDR3 DNA reads as TGTGCCAGCAGTTACAGACTAGCGGGTACCTACAATGAGCAGTTCTTC. This gives the protein CASSYRLAGTYNEQFF.